Listed below are T cell receptor beta chains from one sample, sequenced in a study of blood T cell repertoires in COVID-19. The method was immunoSEQ multiplex PCR; TCRdb's version includes in-frame clones alone and lacks a portion of them. The sample includes 350,000 to 450,000 clones, more than 75% of them seen just once. Sequences were obtained from peripheral blood. Every receptor here comes from a human donor in a cohort sampled during active COVID-19. Both conserved end residues are part of each CDR3. The D gene is left open where the match is weak. Clone size appears in some rows only: once, few, many, or a class for an expanded clone.

clone_size	d_call	v_call	j_call	cdr3_nt	cdr3_aa
.	TRBD2	TRBV14	TRBJ2-7	TGTGCCAGCAGCCAAGAACTAGCGGGACCTATCGAGCAGTACTTC	CASSQELAGPIEQYF
.	TRBD1	TRBV10-3	TRBJ2-1	TGTGCCACTCGGACAGGGGACTACAATGAGCAGTTCTTC	CATRTGDYNEQFF
.	.	TRBV3-1/TRBV3-2	TRBJ1-5	TGTGCCAGCAGCCCCTTCCTTGTTACAGGCAATCAGCCCCAGCATTTT	CASSPFLVTGNQPQHF
.	.	TRBV19	TRBJ2-7	TGTGCCAGTAGTATGGTACAGGCACCGATCTACGAGCAGTACTTC	CASSMVQAPIYEQYF
.	.	TRBV12-5	TRBJ2-7	TGTGCTAGTGGTTCCCGCAGTACCTACGAGCAGTACTTC	CASGSRSTYEQYF
.	TRBD2	TRBV7-6	TRBJ2-1	TGTGCCAGCAGCCTCCTCTTGGAAGCGGGGACGAGCTCCTACAATGAGCAGTTCTTC	CASSLLLEAGTSSYNEQFF
.	.	TRBV19	TRBJ2-3	TGTGCCAGTAGTACCTATGACAGGGATACGCAGTATTTT	CASSTYDRDTQYF
.	TRBD1	TRBV30	TRBJ2-3	TGTGCCTGGAGCCTCGGGACAGGCTACACAGATACGCAGTATTTT	CAWSLGTGYTDTQYF
.	.	TRBV7-9	TRBJ2-3	TGTGCCAGCAGCAAGACGGGAGCAGATACGCAGTATTTT	CASSKTGADTQYF
many	.	TRBV15	TRBJ1-2	TGTGCCACCAGCGAACCAGGGTATGGCTACACCTTC	CATSEPGYGYTF